Detailed here is one T cell receptor (beta chain). No antigen is known for it. Germline V gives CDR1 DFQATT, CDR2 SNEGSKA (reference sequence). V lost 0 bases and J 7 bases, leaving 22 bases between the germline ends. This CDR3 region has 16 residues. Study findings and constraints: Tumor Tregs overlapped most with tumor, then blood, naive CD4+ cells.

MiXCR was run by TCRdb on the 5' RACE reads, yielding one entry per CDR3 protein. This sample has 8,900 or so distinct CDR3 sequences, with roughly two thirds found just once. The receptor's source is a female donor with breast cancer. The chain employs TRBV20-1 and TRBJ2-7; weak D call: TRBD2 (7 bases). Sequenced material: tumor-infiltrating naive CD4+ T cells sorted from the breast tumor. Indicated subset: naive CD4+ T cells, CD4+CD45RA+CD25-. For the CDR3, the DNA is TGCAGTGCTAGAGATCACTGGACGGGGGGCGGATGGGAGCAGTACTTC. It translates to CSARDHWTGGGWEQYF.